These T cell receptor beta chains were read from a single sample in a study of identical twins. TCRdb re-analysed the 5' RACE reads in MiXCR, keeping a single row per CDR3 protein. The sample lists some 240,000 distinct CDR3 sequences; about 8.5% were seen once. These data also featured in a second study, about yellow fever vaccine responses in identical twins.

Sequenced material: CD8+ T cells sorted from blood. The origin of the receptors is a woman younger than 30 in good health. The CDR3 runs from the conserved cysteine through the conserved F or W. Each record gives: V gene, D gene, clone size, J gene, CDR3 protein, CDR3 DNA. A D gene is named only where the DNA matches it firmly. Clone size appears in some rows only: once, few, many, or a class for an expanded clone.

v_gene: TRBV29-1
d_gene: -
abundance: few
j_gene: TRBJ2-3
CDR3aa: CSVAGPNSGDTQYF
CDR3nt: TGCAGCGTCGCGGGACCAAATTCGGGAGATACGCAGTATTTT

v_gene: TRBV5-1
d_gene: TRBD1
abundance: few
j_gene: TRBJ2-7
CDR3aa: CASAGTGVHEQYF
CDR3nt: TGCGCCAGTGCCGGGACAGGGGTGCACGAGCAGTACTTC

v_gene: TRBV5-1
d_gene: -
abundance: many
j_gene: TRBJ2-7
CDR3aa: CASSLGRAQDEQYF
CDR3nt: TGCGCCAGCAGCTTGGGCAGGGCCCAAGACGAGCAGTACTTC

v_gene: TRBV6-2/TRBV6-3
d_gene: -
abundance: few
j_gene: TRBJ2-6
CDR3aa: CASSYSIQKPSSGANVLTF
CDR3nt: TGTGCCAGCAGTTACTCAATTCAGAAACCGTCCTCTGGGGCCAACGTCCTGACTTTC

v_gene: TRBV7-9
d_gene: -
abundance: many
j_gene: TRBJ2-3
CDR3aa: CASSHIGVVDTQYF
CDR3nt: TGTGCCAGCAGCCACATTGGGGTGGTGGATACGCAGTATTTT

v_gene: TRBV7-9
d_gene: -
abundance: few
j_gene: TRBJ2-5
CDR3aa: CASSSIRDIEETQYF
CDR3nt: TGTGCCAGCAGCTCGATCCGGGACATAGAAGAGACCCAGTACTTC

v_gene: TRBV11-1
d_gene: -
abundance: -
j_gene: TRBJ2-7
CDR3aa: CASSGATGGPGNAYEQYF
CDR3nt: TGTGCCAGCAGCGGGGCCACCGGGGGCCCGGGGAACGCCTACGAGCAGTACTTC

v_gene: TRBV20-1
d_gene: TRBD1
abundance: -
j_gene: TRBJ2-5
CDR3aa: CSAIRQGGETQYF
CDR3nt: TGCAGTGCTATCAGACAGGGCGGGGAGACCCAGTACTTC

v_gene: TRBV29-1
d_gene: -
abundance: few
j_gene: TRBJ2-7
CDR3aa: CSARGGTNNYEQYF
CDR3nt: TGCAGCGCTAGGGGCGGGACAAATAACTACGAGCAGTACTTC

v_gene: TRBV11-1
d_gene: -
abundance: few
j_gene: TRBJ2-3
CDR3aa: CASSSDQHTQYF
CDR3nt: TGTGCCAGCAGTTCGGACCAACATACGCAGTATTTT

v_gene: TRBV20-1
d_gene: -
abundance: -
j_gene: TRBJ2-6
CDR3aa: CSATDSAPSGANVLTF
CDR3nt: TGCAGTGCTACGGACTCAGCCCCCTCTGGGGCCAACGTCCTGACTTTC

v_gene: TRBV20-1
d_gene: TRBD2
abundance: few
j_gene: TRBJ2-7
CDR3aa: CSARDFSPKETSGSYSEQYF
CDR3nt: TGCAGTGCTAGAGATTTTTCCCCAAAAGAGACTAGCGGGAGTTACAGCGAGCAGTACTTC

v_gene: TRBV30
d_gene: -
abundance: few
j_gene: TRBJ2-7
CDR3aa: CAWGAYLSYEQYF
CDR3nt: TGTGCCTGGGGAGCATATTTATCCTACGAGCAGTACTTC

v_gene: TRBV4-3
d_gene: -
abundance: -
j_gene: TRBJ2-7
CDR3aa: CASSQDYAPYEQYF
CDR3nt: TGCGCCAGCAGCCAAGATTACGCCCCCTACGAGCAGTACTTC

v_gene: TRBV28
d_gene: -
abundance: -
j_gene: TRBJ2-7
CDR3aa: CASSNRGIHYEQYF
CDR3nt: TGTGCCAGCAGTAACCGCGGGATACACTACGAGCAGTACTTC

v_gene: TRBV6-2/TRBV6-3
d_gene: TRBD2
abundance: -
j_gene: TRBJ2-1
CDR3aa: CASSYLAGGYEQFF
CDR3nt: TGTGCCAGCAGTTATCTTGCGGGGGGGTATGAGCAGTTCTTC

v_gene: TRBV6-1
d_gene: -
abundance: many
j_gene: TRBJ1-1
CDR3aa: CASSPSGMNTEAFF
CDR3nt: TGTGCCAGCAGTCCCTCAGGCATGAACACTGAAGCTTTCTTT

v_gene: TRBV7-2
d_gene: -
abundance: many
j_gene: TRBJ2-7
CDR3aa: CASRLDQGQYEQYF
CDR3nt: TGTGCCAGCAGGTTGGATCAGGGGCAATACGAGCAGTACTTC

v_gene: TRBV29-1
d_gene: -
abundance: many
j_gene: TRBJ2-3
CDR3aa: CSVVVLVRGTDTQYF
CDR3nt: TGCAGCGTTGTAGTCCTGGTCAGGGGCACAGATACGCAGTATTTT

v_gene: TRBV4-3
d_gene: TRBD2
abundance: many
j_gene: TRBJ2-1
CDR3aa: CASSQDRMLAGDNEQFF
CDR3nt: TGCGCCAGCAGCCAAGATAGGATGCTAGCGGGAGACAATGAGCAGTTCTTC

v_gene: TRBV10-3
d_gene: -
abundance: -
j_gene: TRBJ2-2
CDR3aa: CAITPSRGYTGELFF
CDR3nt: TGTGCCATCACCCCCTCGAGGGGCTACACCGGGGAGCTGTTTTTT

v_gene: TRBV4-3
d_gene: -
abundance: many
j_gene: TRBJ2-2
CDR3aa: CASSPSGTLYGNRELFF
CDR3nt: TGCGCCAGCAGCCCAAGTGGGACGCTTTATGGAAACCGGGAGCTGTTTTTT

v_gene: TRBV29-1
d_gene: -
abundance: few
j_gene: TRBJ1-2
CDR3aa: CSVVSKGGYTF
CDR3nt: TGCAGCGTTGTTTCCAAGGGCGGCTACACCTTC

v_gene: TRBV7-9
d_gene: -
abundance: few
j_gene: TRBJ2-2
CDR3aa: CASSSKGTGELFF
CDR3nt: TGTGCCAGCAGTTCAAAGGGAACCGGGGAGCTGTTTTTT

v_gene: TRBV4-3
d_gene: -
abundance: many
j_gene: TRBJ1-4
CDR3aa: CASTPTRGADEKLFF
CDR3nt: TGCGCCAGCACCCCAACGCGGGGAGCCGATGAAAAACTGTTTTTT

v_gene: TRBV27
d_gene: -
abundance: many
j_gene: TRBJ2-1
CDR3aa: CASNLLGPYNEQFF
CDR3nt: TGTGCCAGCAATCTACTAGGGCCATACAATGAGCAGTTCTTC

v_gene: TRBV21-1
d_gene: -
abundance: -
j_gene: TRBJ2-5
CDR3aa: CASSPPPGRQETQYF
CDR3nt: TGTGCCAGCAGCCCCCCCCCGGGACGGCAAGAGACCCAGTACTTC

v_gene: TRBV20-1
d_gene: -
abundance: few
j_gene: TRBJ2-7
CDR3aa: CSTIGAVYEQYF
CDR3nt: TGCAGTACAATAGGGGCAGTTTACGAGCAGTACTTC

v_gene: TRBV9
d_gene: -
abundance: few
j_gene: TRBJ2-1
CDR3aa: CASSVAEGANEQFF
CDR3nt: TGTGCCAGCAGCGTAGCGGAGGGGGCGAATGAGCAGTTCTTC

v_gene: TRBV7-9
d_gene: -
abundance: -
j_gene: TRBJ2-3
CDR3aa: CASSFLPPAASTDTQYF
CDR3nt: TGTGCCAGCAGCTTTCTCCCCCCGGCGGCTAGCACAGATACGCAGTATTTT

v_gene: TRBV5-6
d_gene: -
abundance: many
j_gene: TRBJ2-7
CDR3aa: CASSVRQVYYEQYF
CDR3nt: TGTGCCAGCAGCGTGCGACAGGTGTACTACGAGCAGTACTTC

v_gene: TRBV5-1
d_gene: TRBD2
abundance: many
j_gene: TRBJ2-2
CDR3aa: CASSLGLAGATGELFF
CDR3nt: TGCGCCAGCAGCTTGGGACTAGCGGGAGCCACCGGGGAGCTGTTTTTT

v_gene: TRBV5-1
d_gene: -
abundance: -
j_gene: TRBJ2-1
CDR3aa: CASSFPGGYNEQFF
CDR3nt: TGCGCCAGCAGCTTCCCAGGGGGGTACAATGAGCAGTTCTTC

v_gene: TRBV7-9
d_gene: -
abundance: many
j_gene: TRBJ2-2
CDR3aa: CASSLGLGPANTGELFF
CDR3nt: TGTGCCAGCAGCTTAGGACTAGGACCGGCGAACACCGGGGAGCTGTTTTTT

v_gene: TRBV20-1
d_gene: -
abundance: many
j_gene: TRBJ2-1
CDR3aa: CSARDLDPRESNEQFF
CDR3nt: TGCAGTGCTAGAGATCTGGACCCTCGTGAAAGCAATGAGCAGTTCTTC